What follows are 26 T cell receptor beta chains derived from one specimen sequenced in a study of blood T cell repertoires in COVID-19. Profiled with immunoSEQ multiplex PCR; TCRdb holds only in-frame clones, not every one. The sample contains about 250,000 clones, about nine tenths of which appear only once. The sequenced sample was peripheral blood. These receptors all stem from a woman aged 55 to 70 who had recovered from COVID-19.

Here the CDR3 reads CASSPAGLLQPQHF. In nucleotides, the CDR3 is TGTGCCAGCAGCCCCGCGGGGCTTTTGCAGCCCCAGCATTTT. The chain recombines TRBV7-9 with TRBJ1-5; weak D call: TRBD1 (5 bases). V lost 5 bases and J 7 bases, leaving 15 bases between the germline ends. Germline V CDR1 and CDR2: SEHNR, FQNEAQ (reference sequence). The CDR3 totals 14 residues.

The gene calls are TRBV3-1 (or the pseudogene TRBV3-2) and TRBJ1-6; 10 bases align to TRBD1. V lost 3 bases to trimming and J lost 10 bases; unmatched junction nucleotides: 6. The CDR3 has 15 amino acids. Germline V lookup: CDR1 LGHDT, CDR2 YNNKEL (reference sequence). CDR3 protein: CASSQMGTGVSPLHF. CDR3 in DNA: TGTGCCAGCAGCCAGATGGGGACAGGGGTCTCACCCCTCCACTTT.

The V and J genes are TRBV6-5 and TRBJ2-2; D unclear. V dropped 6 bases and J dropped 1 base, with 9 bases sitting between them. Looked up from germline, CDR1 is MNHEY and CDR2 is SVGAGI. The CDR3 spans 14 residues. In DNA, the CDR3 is TGTGCCAGCAGCCCCCGCGAGAACACCGGGGAGCTGTTTTTT. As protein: CASSPRENTGELFF.

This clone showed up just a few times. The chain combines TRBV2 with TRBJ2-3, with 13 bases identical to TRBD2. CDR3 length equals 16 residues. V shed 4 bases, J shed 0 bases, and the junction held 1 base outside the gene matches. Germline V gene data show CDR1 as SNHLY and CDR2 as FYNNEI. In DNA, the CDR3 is TGTGCCAGCAGTGGGACTAGCGGGGGTAGCACAGATACGCAGTATTTT. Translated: CASSGTSGGSTDTQYF.

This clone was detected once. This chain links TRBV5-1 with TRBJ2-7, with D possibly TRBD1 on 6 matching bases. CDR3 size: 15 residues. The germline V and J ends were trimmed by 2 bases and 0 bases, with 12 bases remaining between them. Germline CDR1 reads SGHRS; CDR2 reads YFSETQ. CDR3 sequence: CASSFRGRGSYEQYF. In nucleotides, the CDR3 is TGCGCCAGCAGCTTCAGGGGCCGGGGCTCCTACGAGCAGTACTTC. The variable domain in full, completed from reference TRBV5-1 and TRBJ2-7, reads KAGVTQTPRYLIKTRGQQVTLSCSPISGHRSVSWYQQTPGQGLQFLFEYFSETQRNKGNFPGRFSGRQFSNSRSEMNVSTLELGDSALYLCASSFRGRGSYEQYFGPGTRLTVT.

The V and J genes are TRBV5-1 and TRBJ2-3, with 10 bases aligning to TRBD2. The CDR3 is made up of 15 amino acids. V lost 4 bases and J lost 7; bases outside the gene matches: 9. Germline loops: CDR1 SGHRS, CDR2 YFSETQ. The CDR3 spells CASSRTSGASNTQYF. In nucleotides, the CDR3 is TGCGCCAGCAGCCGTACTAGCGGGGCCTCGAATACGCAGTATTTT.

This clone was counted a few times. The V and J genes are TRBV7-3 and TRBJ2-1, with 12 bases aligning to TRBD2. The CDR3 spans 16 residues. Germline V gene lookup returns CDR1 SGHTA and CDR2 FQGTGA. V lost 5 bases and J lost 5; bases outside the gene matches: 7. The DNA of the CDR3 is TGTGCCAGCAGCCCTACTAGCGGGGGGACAAACAATGAGCAGTTCTTC. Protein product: CASSPTSGGTNNEQFF.

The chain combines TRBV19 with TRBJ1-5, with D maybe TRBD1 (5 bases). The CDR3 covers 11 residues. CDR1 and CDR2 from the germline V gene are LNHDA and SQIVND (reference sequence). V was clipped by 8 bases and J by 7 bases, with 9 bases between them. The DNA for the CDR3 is TGTGCCAGTGGAGCAGGGCAGCCCCAGCATTTT. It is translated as CASGAGQPQHF.

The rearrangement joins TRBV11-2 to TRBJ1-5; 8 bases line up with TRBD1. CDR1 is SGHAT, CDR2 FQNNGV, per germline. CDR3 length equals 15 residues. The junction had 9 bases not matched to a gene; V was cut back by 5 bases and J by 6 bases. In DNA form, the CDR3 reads TGTGCCAGCAGCACGGGGACAGGCGACGTTCAGCCCCAGCATTTT. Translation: CASSTGTGDVQPQHF. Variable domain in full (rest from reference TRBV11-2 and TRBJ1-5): EAGVAQSPRYKIIEKRQSVAFWCNPISGHATLYWYQQILGQGPKLLIQFQNNGVVDDSQLPKDRFSAERLKGVDSTLKIQPAKLEDSAVYLCASSTGTGDVQPQHFGDGTRLSIL.

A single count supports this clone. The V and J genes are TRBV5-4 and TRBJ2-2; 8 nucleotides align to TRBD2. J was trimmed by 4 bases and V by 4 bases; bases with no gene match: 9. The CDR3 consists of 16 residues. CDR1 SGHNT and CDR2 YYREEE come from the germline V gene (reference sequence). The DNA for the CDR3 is TGTGCCAGCAGCCAAAGGACTAGCATTAGCACCGGGGAGCTGTTTTTT. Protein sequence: CASSQRTSISTGELFF.

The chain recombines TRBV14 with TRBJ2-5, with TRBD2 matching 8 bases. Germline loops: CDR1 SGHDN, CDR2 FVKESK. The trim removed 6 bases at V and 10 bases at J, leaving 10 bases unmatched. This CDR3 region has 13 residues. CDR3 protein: CASREAGGHDQYF. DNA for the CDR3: TGTGCCAGCAGGGAGGCGGGGGGACATGACCAGTACTTC.

CDR3 nucleotides: TGTGCCAAAAACCTTTTAGCGGGGGAGTGGTACAATGAGCAGTTCTTC. Protein product: CAKNLLAGEWYNEQFF. The V call is TRBV7-3, the J call TRBJ2-1; 9 nucleotides line up with TRBD2. The ends lost 10 bases at V and 4 bases at J; junction bases unmatched: 14. The germline V gene has CDR1 SGHTA and CDR2 FQGTGA. The CDR3 runs 16 residues.

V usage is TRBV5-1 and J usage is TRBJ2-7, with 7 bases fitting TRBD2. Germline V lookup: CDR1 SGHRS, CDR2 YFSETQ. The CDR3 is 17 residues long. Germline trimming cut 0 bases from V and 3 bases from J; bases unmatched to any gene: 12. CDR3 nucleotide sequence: TGCGCCAGCAGCTTGGGGGGACTCTGGGAGGGCCTCTACGAGCAGTACTTC. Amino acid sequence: CASSLGGLWEGLYEQYF.

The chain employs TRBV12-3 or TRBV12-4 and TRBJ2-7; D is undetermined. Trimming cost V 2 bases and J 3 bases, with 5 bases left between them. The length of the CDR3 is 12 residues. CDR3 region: CASSLISYEQYF. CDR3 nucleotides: TGTGCCAGCAGTTTAATCAGCTACGAGCAGTACTTC.

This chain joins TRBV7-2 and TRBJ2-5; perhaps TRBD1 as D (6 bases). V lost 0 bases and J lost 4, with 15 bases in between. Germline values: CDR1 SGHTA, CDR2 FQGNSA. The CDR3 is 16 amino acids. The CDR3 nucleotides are TGTGCCAGCAGCTTAGCGGCACAGGGATCTTTAGAGACCCAGTACTTC. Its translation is CASSLAAQGSLETQYF.

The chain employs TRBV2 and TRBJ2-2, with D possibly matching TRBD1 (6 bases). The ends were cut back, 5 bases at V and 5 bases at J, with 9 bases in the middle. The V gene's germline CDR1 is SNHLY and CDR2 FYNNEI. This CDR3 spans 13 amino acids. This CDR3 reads CASSRQDTGELFF. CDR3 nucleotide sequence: TGTGCCAGCAGTAGACAGGATACCGGGGAGCTGTTTTTT.

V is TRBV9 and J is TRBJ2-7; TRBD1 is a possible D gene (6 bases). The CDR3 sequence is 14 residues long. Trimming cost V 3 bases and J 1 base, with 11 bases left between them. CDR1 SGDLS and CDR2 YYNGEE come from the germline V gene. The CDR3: CASSGQVGSYEQYF. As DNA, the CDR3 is TGTGCCAGCAGCGGACAGGTGGGATCCTACGAGCAGTACTTC.

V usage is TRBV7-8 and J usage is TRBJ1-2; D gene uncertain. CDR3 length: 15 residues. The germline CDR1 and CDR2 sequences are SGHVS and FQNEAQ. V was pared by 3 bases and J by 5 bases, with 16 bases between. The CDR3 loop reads CASSFTPEDFYGYTF. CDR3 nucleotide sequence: TGTGCCAGCAGCTTTACCCCGGAGGACTTTTATGGCTACACCTTC.

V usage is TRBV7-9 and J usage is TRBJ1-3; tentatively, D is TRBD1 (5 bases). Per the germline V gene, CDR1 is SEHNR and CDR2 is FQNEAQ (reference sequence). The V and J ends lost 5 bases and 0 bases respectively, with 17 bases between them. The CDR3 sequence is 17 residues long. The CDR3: CASSPPGVAGSGNTIYF. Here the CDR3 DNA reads TGTGCCAGCAGCCCCCCGGGGGTTGCTGGCTCTGGAAACACCATATATTTT.

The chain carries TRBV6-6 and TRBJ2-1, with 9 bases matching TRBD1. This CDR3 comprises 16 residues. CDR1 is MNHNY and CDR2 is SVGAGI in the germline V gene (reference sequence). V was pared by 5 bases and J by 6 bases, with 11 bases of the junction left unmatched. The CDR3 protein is CASSKPSDRGRNEQFF. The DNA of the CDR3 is TGTGCCAGCAGTAAGCCGTCGGACAGGGGACGCAATGAGCAGTTCTTC.

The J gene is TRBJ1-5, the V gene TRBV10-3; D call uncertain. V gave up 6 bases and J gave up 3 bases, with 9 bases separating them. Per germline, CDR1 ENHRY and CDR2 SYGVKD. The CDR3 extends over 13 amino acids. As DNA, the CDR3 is TGTGCCATCAGCCCGGGTCTCAATCAGCCCCAGCATTTT. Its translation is CAISPGLNQPQHF.

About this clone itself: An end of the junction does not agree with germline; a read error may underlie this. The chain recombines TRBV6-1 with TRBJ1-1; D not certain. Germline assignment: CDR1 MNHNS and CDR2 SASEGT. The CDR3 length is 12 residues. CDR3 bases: TGTGCCAGCAGTGAGAACGGGTATGAATCTTTCTTT. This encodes CASSENGYESFF.

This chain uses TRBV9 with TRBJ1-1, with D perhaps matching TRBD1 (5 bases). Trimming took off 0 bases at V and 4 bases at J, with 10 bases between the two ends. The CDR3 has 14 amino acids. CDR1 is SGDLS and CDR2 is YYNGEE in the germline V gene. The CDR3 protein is CASSVGAGFTEAFF. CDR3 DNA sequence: TGTGCCAGCAGCGTAGGAGCAGGGTTCACTGAAGCTTTCTTT.

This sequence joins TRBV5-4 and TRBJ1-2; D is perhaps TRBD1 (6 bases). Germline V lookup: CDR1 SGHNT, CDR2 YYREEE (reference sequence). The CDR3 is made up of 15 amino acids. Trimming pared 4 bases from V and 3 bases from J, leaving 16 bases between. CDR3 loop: CASSPQGGDHYGYTF. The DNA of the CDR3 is TGTGCCAGCAGCCCCCAAGGGGGGGATCACTATGGCTACACCTTC.

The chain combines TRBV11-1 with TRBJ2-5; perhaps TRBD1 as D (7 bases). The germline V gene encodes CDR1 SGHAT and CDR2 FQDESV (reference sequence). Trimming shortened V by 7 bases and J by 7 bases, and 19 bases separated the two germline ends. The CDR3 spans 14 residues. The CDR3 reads CASMEGAWKGTQYF. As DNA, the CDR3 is TGTGCCAGCATGGAGGGGGCTTGGAAAGGGACCCAGTACTTC.

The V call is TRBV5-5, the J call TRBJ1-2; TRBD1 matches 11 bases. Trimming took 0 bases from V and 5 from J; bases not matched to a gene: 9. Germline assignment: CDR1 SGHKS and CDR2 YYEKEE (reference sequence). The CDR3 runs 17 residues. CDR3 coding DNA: TGTGCCAGCAGCTTGGTGGACAGGGGGCAGAACCCTTATGGCTACACCTTC. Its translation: CASSLVDRGQNPYGYTF.